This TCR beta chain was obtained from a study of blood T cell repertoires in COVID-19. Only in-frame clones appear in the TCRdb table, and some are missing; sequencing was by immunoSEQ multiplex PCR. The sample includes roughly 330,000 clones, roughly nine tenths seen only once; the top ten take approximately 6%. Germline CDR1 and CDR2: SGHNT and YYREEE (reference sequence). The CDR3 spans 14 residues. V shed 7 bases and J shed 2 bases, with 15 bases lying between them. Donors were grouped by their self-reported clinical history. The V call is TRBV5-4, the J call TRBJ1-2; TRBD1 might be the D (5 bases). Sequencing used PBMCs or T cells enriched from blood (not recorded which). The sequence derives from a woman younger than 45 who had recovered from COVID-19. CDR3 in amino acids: CASRRAGRNYGYTF. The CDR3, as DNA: TGTGCCAGCCGAAGGGCAGGGAGGAACTATGGCTACACCTTC. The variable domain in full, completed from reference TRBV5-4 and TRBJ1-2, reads ETGVTQSPTHLIKTRGQQVTLRCSSQSGHNTVSWYQQALGQGPQFIFQYYREEENGRGNFPPRFSGLQFPNYSSELNVNALELDDSALYLCASRRAGRNYGYTFGSGTRLTVV.